One sample yielded the 15 T cell receptor beta chains listed below, sequenced in a study of CD8 T cells in Susac syndrome. Random hexamers were used to reverse transcribe the RNA input (about 0.45 to 1 ug). TCRdb fed the immunoSEQ multiplex PCR reads into MiXCR, producing one record per CDR3 protein. The repertoire holds 180,000 or so distinct CDR3 sequences, roughly 94% seen once, with roughly 0.1% in the top ten. Sequenced sample: CD4+ T cells from PBMCs. Receptors were obtained from a human donor in good health.

Only one count was recorded for this clonotype. The chain couples TRBV2 to TRBJ2-7, with no clear D. The germline gives CDR1 SNHLY, CDR2 FYNNEI. V was clipped by 6 bases and J by 0 bases, with 9 bases between them. There are 13 residues in the CDR3. The CDR3 bases are TGTGCCAGCAGCCTCAGAAGCTCCTACGAGCAGTACTTC. Protein product: CASSLRSSYEQYF.

The chain links TRBV5-6 to TRBJ1-5, with a possible D match to TRBD1 (6 bases). This CDR3 region has 15 residues. Trimming took 3 bases from V and 4 from J, leaving 14 bases between them. CDR1 and CDR2 (germline): SGHDT, YYEEEE. CDR3 loop: CASSYLPGVNQPQHF. The CDR3 DNA sequence: TGTGCCAGCAGCTACCTACCAGGGGTAAATCAGCCCCAGCATTTT.

This chain links TRBV29-1 with TRBJ2-5, with TRBD2 as a possible D gene (6 bases). Germline CDR1 is SQVTM and CDR2 is ANQGSEA. The CDR3 sequence is 15 residues long. V lost 8 bases and J lost 0, with 19 bases in between. For the CDR3, the DNA is TGCAGCTCAACTGGAGGAGGGACTCACCAAGAGACCCAGTACTTC. As protein: CSSTGGGTHQETQYF.

Concerning this clonotype itself: One junction end disagrees with the germline gene, perhaps due to a read error. The J gene is TRBJ2-6, the V gene TRBV18; perhaps D is TRBD1 or TRBD2 (7 bases each). There are 19 residues in the CDR3. In germline, CDR1 is KGHSH, CDR2 LQKENI. The CDR3, as DNA: TGTGCCAGCTCAGCTCCGGGAGGCGGGGACAGCTCTGGGGCCAACGTCCTGATTTTC. Residues: CASSAPGGGDSSGANVLIF.

The V gene is TRBV20-1, the J gene TRBJ2-5, with unresolved D. The V end lost 3 bases, the J end lost 4 bases, and 12 bases lay between the germline ends. The CDR3 consists of 13 residues. Germline assignment: CDR1 DFQATT and CDR2 SNEGSKA (reference sequence). CDR3 nucleotides: TGCAGTGCTAGCCCCCGCGGCGGAGAGACCCAGTACTTC. Its protein is CSASPRGGETQYF.

This clonotype was seen just once. This chain links TRBV3-1 with TRBJ1-1; 8 nucleotides agree with TRBD1. Trimming at V came to 4 bases and at J to 10 bases, leaving 14 bases not matched to a gene. The CDR3 contains 15 residues. Per the germline V gene, CDR1 is LGHDT and CDR2 is YNNKEL (reference sequence). For the CDR3, the DNA is TGTGCCAGCAGCCCCACGACAGGGGAGGGCTCCCGAGCTTTCTTT. Protein sequence: CASSPTTGEGSRAFF.

The chain joins TRBV2 to TRBJ2-2; no definite D call. Germline-derived CDR1 and CDR2 are SNHLY and FYNNEI. The V and J ends lost 4 bases and 0 bases respectively, with 6 bases between them. This CDR3 region has 14 residues. The CDR3 sequence: CASSVQTNTGELFF. In DNA, the CDR3 is TGTGCCAGCAGTGTACAGACGAACACCGGGGAGCTGTTTTTT.

V and J are TRBV29-1 and TRBJ2-5, with 8 bases lining up with TRBD2. With V trimmed by 6 bases and J by 5 bases, 14 bases remained unmatched. The CDR3 spans 15 residues. CDR1 is SQVTM, CDR2 ANQGSEA, per germline. In DNA form, the CDR3 reads TGCAGCGTCTGGCCCGGAGCGGGAGATGGCGAGACCCAGTACTTC. The encoded protein is CSVWPGAGDGETQYF. Based on the CDR3 plus reference TRBV29-1 and TRBJ2-5, the full variable domain is SAVISQKPSRDICQRGTSLTIQCQVDSQVTMMFWYRQQPGQSLTLIATANQGSEATYESGFVIDKFPISRPNLTFSTLTVSNMSPEDSSIYLCSVWPGAGDGETQYFGPGTRLLVL.

J is TRBJ2-2 and V is TRBV30, with 10 bases aligning to TRBD1. The CDR3 totals 16 residues. V shed 3 bases and J 4 bases; nucleotides not matched to a gene: 8. From germline, CDR1 is GTSNPN and CDR2 SVGIG (reference sequence). The CDR3 DNA follows: TGTGCCTGGAGGGCACCCAGGGACAGGGGCACCGGGGAGCTGTTTTTT. Translated, it gives CAWRAPRDRGTGELFF.

This chain uses TRBV20-1 with TRBJ2-1; no reliable D call. V dropped 5 bases and J dropped 4 bases, with 6 bases sitting between them. This CDR3 comprises 11 residues. Germline-derived CDR1 and CDR2 are DFQATT and SNEGSKA (reference sequence). The CDR3 DNA follows: TGCAGTGCTCCTCGTTACAATGAGCAGTTCTTC. Translating gives CSAPRYNEQFF.

The rearrangement links TRBV10-3 to TRBJ1-5, with D maybe TRBD1 (5 bases). Germline lookup yields CDR1 ENHRY and CDR2 SYGVKD. The ends were cut back, 4 bases at V and 0 bases at J, with 10 bases in the middle. CDR3 length: 15 amino acids. CDR3 nucleotides: TGTGCCATCAGTGGCAGGGATAATAGCAATCAGCCCCAGCATTTT. It encodes CAISGRDNSNQPQHF.

The chain combines TRBV2 with TRBJ2-3, with a weak D call TRBD1 (6 bases). V dropped 7 bases and J dropped 0 bases, with 8 bases sitting between them. Germline V gives CDR1 SNHLY, CDR2 FYNNEI. The length of the CDR3 is 13 residues. The CDR3 here is CASNRGSTDTQYF. CDR3 DNA sequence: TGTGCCAGCAATAGGGGGAGCACAGATACGCAGTATTTT.

This CDR3 is CATTLDRGNQPQHF. The CDR3 coding sequence is TGTGCCACCACCCTAGACAGAGGCAATCAGCCCCAGCATTTT. The rearrangement links TRBV15 to TRBJ1-5, with a weak D call TRBD1 (5 bases). Germline lookup yields CDR1 LNHNV and CDR2 YYDKDF (reference sequence). This CDR3 spans 14 amino acids. Trimming removed 7 bases at V and 2 bases at J, with 12 bases between.

The CDR3 here is CASSQGDSQETQYF. The CDR3 DNA reads as TGTGCCAGCAGCCAAGGGGACAGTCAAGAGACCCAGTACTTC. The chain employs TRBV3-1 and TRBJ2-5; 7 positions match TRBD1. With V trimmed by 1 base and J by 2 bases, 1 base remained unmatched. CDR1 LGHDT and CDR2 YNNKEL come from the germline V gene (reference sequence). The CDR3 is 14 residues long.

The chain carries TRBV12-3 or TRBV12-4 and TRBJ1-5; 7 bases map to TRBD1. V gave up 1 base and J gave up 6 bases; unmatched junction bases: 3. The CDR3 sequence is 14 residues long. The CDR3 coding sequence is TGTGCCAGCAGTTTAGGGACAGGCCGTCAGCCCCAGCATTTT. This codes for CASSLGTGRQPQHF.